Each of the 14 T cell receptor beta chains below was sequenced from the same sample in a study of shared clonotypes between healthy human individuals. TCRdb keeps only in-frame clones here, not all; method: immunoSEQ multiplex PCR. Among about 980,000 clones listed, less than 85% were seen once. Specimen: memory CD4+ T cells sorted from blood. Documented subset: CD45RA-negative fraction. These receptors were taken from a young man in good health.

This clone was seen only a few times. V usage is TRBV6-1 and J usage is TRBJ2-1; D could derive from TRBD1 or TRBD2 (5 bases each). This CDR3 contains 15 residues. Trimming removed 8 bases from V and 3 bases from J, with 17 bases in between. CDR1 and CDR2 (germline): MNHNS, SASEGT. DNA for the CDR3: TGTGCCAGCCTGATAGGGGTCGGACTCTACAATGAGCAGTTCTTC. Translated, it gives CASLIGVGLYNEQFF.

This clone was seen only once. V usage is TRBV6-5 and J usage is TRBJ2-1; weak D call: TRBD1 (6 bases). The V gene's germline CDR1 is MNHEY and CDR2 SVGAGI. V was pared by 5 bases and J by 6 bases, with 14 bases between. This CDR3 contains 14 residues. This chain's CDR3 is CASSMPDRPNEQFF. CDR3 nucleotides: TGTGCCAGCAGTATGCCCGACAGGCCCAATGAGCAGTTCTTC.

The genes are TRBV29-1 and TRBJ1-1; weak D call: TRBD1 (6 bases). This CDR3 has 15 amino acids. Germline V gene lookup returns CDR1 SQVTM and CDR2 ANQGSEA. V was clipped by 4 bases and J by 1 base, with 16 bases between them. Here the CDR3 DNA reads TGCAGCGTTGCCGTAGACACAGGGAAGAACACTGAAGCTTTCTTT. Its translation: CSVAVDTGKNTEAFF.

V usage is TRBV15 and J usage is TRBJ2-7; D may match TRBD1 or TRBD2 (5 bases each). The CDR3 is 15 residues long. V lost 2 bases to trimming and J lost 2 bases, with 13 bases between them. Germline V gives CDR1 LNHNV, CDR2 YYDKDF (reference sequence). CDR3 region: CATSRLSGTAYEQYF. The CDR3 nucleotides are TGTGCCACCAGCAGACTCTCCGGGACGGCCTACGAGCAGTACTTC.

The chain carries TRBV5-1 and TRBJ2-7, with 14 bases matching TRBD2. Germline CDR1 SGHRS, CDR2 YFSETQ. V lost 4 bases and J lost 3; bases outside the gene matches: 6. The CDR3 consists of 16 residues. The CDR3 protein is CASSKGTSGSIYEQYF. The DNA for the CDR3 is TGCGCCAGCAGCAAGGGGACTAGCGGGAGCATCTACGAGCAGTACTTC.

This clone has just a few counts. The CDR3 sequence: CAISDQANTEAFF. In DNA, the CDR3 is TGTGCCATCAGTGACCAGGCAAACACTGAAGCTTTCTTT. V usage is TRBV10-3 and J usage is TRBJ1-1, with D unclear. V was trimmed by 3 bases and J by 2 bases, leaving 7 bases between them. The CDR3 loop spans 13 amino acids. Germline V gives CDR1 ENHRY, CDR2 SYGVKD.

The chain carries TRBV19 and TRBJ2-5, with D perhaps being TRBD1 or TRBD2 (5 bases each). With 1 base removed from V and 1 base from J, the gap between germline ends came to 16 bases. The CDR3 has 17 residues. Per germline, CDR1 LNHDA and CDR2 SQIVND (reference sequence). In DNA form, the CDR3 reads TGTGCCAGTAGTATAGGGGGGACGGGAAGGCCCCAAGAGACCCAGTACTTC. Translated, it gives CASSIGGTGRPQETQYF.

In its sample, this clone was seen once. The DNA of the CDR3 is TGTGCCATCAGTGAGTCTTCGGGCAGGGATCTAGAATGGGAGCAGTACTTC. It specifies CAISESSGRDLEWEQYF. V is TRBV10-3 and J is TRBJ2-7, with a tentative D call TRBD1 (5 bases). Germline values: CDR1 ENHRY, CDR2 SYGVKD. V lost 0 bases and J 7 bases, leaving 22 bases between the germline ends. CDR3 size: 17 residues.

The chain recombines TRBV9 with TRBJ2-5; 10 bases line up with TRBD1. Germline-derived CDR1 and CDR2 are SGDLS and YYNGEE. V gave up 2 bases and J gave up 4 bases; unmatched junction bases: 8. CDR3 size: 16 residues. CDR3 sequence: CASSVTGTGDLETQYF. DNA for the CDR3: TGTGCCAGCAGCGTGACCGGGACAGGGGACTTAGAGACCCAGTACTTC.

Worth noting for this clone: The same CDR3 can be traced to other DNA sequences in this sample. The chain recombines TRBV4-3 with TRBJ2-3; D perhaps matches TRBD1 (6 bases). CDR3 length: 14 amino acids. V was pared by 1 base and J by 2 bases, with 7 bases between. The germline CDR1 and CDR2 sequences are LGHNA and YSLEER. The CDR3 DNA is TGCGCCAGCAGCCAAGGGGACAACACAGATACGCAGTATTTT. It translates to CASSQGDNTDTQYF.

The V and J genes are TRBV4-1 and TRBJ1-1; D gene unclear. V shed 4 bases and J shed 4 bases, with 10 bases lying between them. From germline, CDR1 is MGHRA and CDR2 YSYEKL. The CDR3 is 13 residues long. CDR3 residues: CASSLKDATEAFF. CDR3 coding DNA: TGCGCCAGCAGCCTTAAGGACGCCACTGAAGCTTTCTTT.

V usage is TRBV9 and J usage is TRBJ1-4; 9 bases are shared with TRBD1. The V segment lost 4 bases and the J segment 7 bases; nucleotides outside the gene matches: 8. This CDR3 contains 15 residues. CDR1 SGDLS and CDR2 YYNGEE come from the germline V gene. CDR3 coding DNA: TGTGCCAGCAGCCCACGACAGGGGGGAAGTGAAAAACTGTTTTTT. Protein: CASSPRQGGSEKLFF.

This rearrangement joins TRBV14 to TRBJ2-3; TRBD1 is a possible D gene (7 bases). Trimming took off 1 base at V and 4 bases at J, with 9 bases between the two ends. The CDR3 length is 14 residues. Germline-derived CDR1 and CDR2 are SGHDN and FVKESK. CDR3 in DNA: TGTGCCAGCAGCCAAGTCAGGGGGGCAGATACGCAGTATTTT. It specifies CASSQVRGADTQYF.

The J gene is TRBJ1-2, the V gene TRBV5-6, with D unresolved. The V end was cut by 2 bases, the J end by 4 bases, with 12 bases between. This CDR3 spans 14 amino acids. The germline V gene encodes CDR1 SGHDT and CDR2 YYEEEE. CDR3 region: CASSFGGSSYGYTF. Here the CDR3 DNA reads TGTGCCAGCAGCTTCGGTGGCAGCTCCTATGGCTACACCTTC.